This T cell receptor beta chain stems from a study of blood T cell repertoires in COVID-19. CDR3 length equals 13 residues. The V and J ends lost 7 bases and 4 bases respectively, with 10 bases between them. In germline, CDR1 is SNHLY, CDR2 FYNNEI. Profiling relied on immunoSEQ multiplex PCR, and the TCRdb table lists in-frame clones only, not all of them. This repertoire shows about 5,600 clones, less than 85% found once; its top ten account for roughly 12%. V and J are TRBV2 and TRBJ1-4; D is unresolved. The TCR originated in a human donor in a cohort sampled during active COVID-19. Input material: peripheral blood. The CDR3 DNA follows: TGTGCCAGCAAGAGGGCACTTAATGAAAAACTGTTTTTT. This codes for CASKRALNEKLFF.